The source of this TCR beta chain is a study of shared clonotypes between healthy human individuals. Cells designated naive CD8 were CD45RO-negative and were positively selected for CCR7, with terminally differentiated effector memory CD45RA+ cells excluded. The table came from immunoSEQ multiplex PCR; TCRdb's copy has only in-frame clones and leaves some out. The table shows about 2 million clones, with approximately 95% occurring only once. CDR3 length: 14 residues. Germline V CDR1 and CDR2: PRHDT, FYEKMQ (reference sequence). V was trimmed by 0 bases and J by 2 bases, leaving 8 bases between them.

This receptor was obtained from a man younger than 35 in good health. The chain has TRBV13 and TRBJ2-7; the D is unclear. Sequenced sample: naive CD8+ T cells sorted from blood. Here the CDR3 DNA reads TGTGCCAGCAGCTTAGGTTCCTTTGCCTACGAGCAGTACTTC. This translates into CASSLGSFAYEQYF.